At least ten counts were recorded for the clone carrying this T cell receptor beta chain. Amplification targeted the TCR beta CDR3 regions, with RNA transcripts as the source material. Second-round multiplex PCR came after a first-round RT-PCR that employed HTBI primers. In TCRdb, the multiplex PCR reads were re-called with MiXCR into one record per CDR3 protein. The sample shows 300,000 to 500,000 distinct CDR3 sequences, over 15% of them seen only once. This CDR3 has 13 residues. Trimming stripped 2 bases from V and 0 bases from J, with 1 base between. Germline V gene lookup returns CDR1 MNHEY and CDR2 SVGEGT. This record comes from a study of Graves' ophthalmopathy and Graves' hyperthyroidism.

The origin of this receptor is a woman aged 18-29 years with stable Graves' hyperthyroidism. Source material: peripheral blood. This sequence joins TRBV6-2 or TRBV6-3 and TRBJ2-2; D remains ambiguous. The CDR3 loop is CASSYPNTGELFF. The CDR3 nucleotides are TGTGCCAGCAGTTACCCGAACACCGGGGAGCTGTTTTTT.